The 2 T cell receptor beta chains below were found in one sample sequenced in a study of siplizumab effects on memory and regulatory T cells (dated by TCRdb to 2018 to 2020). Library method: the immunoSEQ multiplex PCR assay. TCRdb mirrors the immuneACCESS table, restricted to in-frame sequences. Some clones are absent from its copies; in checked studies, under half trace to an unresolved V gene, and the reason for the others is unknown. This sample holds more than 85,000 clones; about 90% were observed only once. 0.65% to 0.8% of the sample is in the top ten clones. What was sequenced was Tregs sorted from blood. These receptors came from a human donor in good health.

The chain couples TRBV5-6 to TRBJ1-4; D gene unclear. Per germline, CDR1 SGHDT and CDR2 YYEEEE. Trimming removed 3 bases from V and 8 bases from J, with 20 bases in between. The CDR3 has 16 residues. CDR3 nucleotide sequence: TGTGCCAGCAGCTCCCGGCCGGGAAACCCGGTAGAAAAACTGTTTTTT. As protein: CASSSRPGNPVEKLFF. Using reference TRBV5-6 and TRBJ1-4 for the parts outside the CDR3, the full variable domain is DAGVTQSPTHLIKTRGQQVTLRCSPKSGHDTVSWYQQALGQGPQFIFQYYEEEERQRGNFPDRFSGHQFPNYSSELNVNALLLGDSALYLCASSSRPGNPVEKLFFGSGTQLSVL.

The chain recombines TRBV5-3 with TRBJ2-1, with D perhaps given as TRBD1 or TRBD2 (5 bases each). TRBV5-3 is an open reading frame, and its role is uncertain. The CDR3 length is 14 residues. Trimming stripped 2 bases from V and 6 bases from J, with 12 bases between. Here the CDR3 reads CARSLRDQANEQFF. CDR3 nucleotide sequence: TGTGCCAGAAGCTTACGGGACCAGGCCAATGAGCAGTTCTTC.